This TCR beta chain was sequenced for a study of Ad26.COV2.S vaccination and SARS-CoV-2 variants. Study at large: Into the muscle, Ad26.COV2.S was dosed once or twice, 56 days apart.

Treatment noted: over 15 received Ad26.COV2.S at low or high dose, single or two shots; roughly 5 received placebo; per-sample allocation not given. Day 63 following the first vaccine or placebo injection was when the samples were taken. Clones were sequenced by immunoSEQ multiplex PCR, and TCRdb holds only the in-frame ones, with some missing. The table has hundreds of thousands of clones, around 89% seen once. Germline V gene sequence: CDR1 SGHDT, CDR2 YYEEEE. The length of the CDR3 is 13 residues. V gave up 4 bases and J gave up 7 bases, with 14 bases separating them. Regarding the study as a whole: The placebo group had lower spike-specific TCR breadth than the vaccine recipients did.

Regarding this clone: Its cognate antigen is unknown.

This sequence joins TRBV5-6 and TRBJ1-1; no definite D call. The receptor's source is a person aged 18 to 59 who received the Ad26.COV2.S COVID-19 vaccine or a placebo. The sequences come from peripheral blood, collected in a trial of Ad26.COV2.S vaccine versus placebo. This chain's CDR3 is CASSPMGRREAFF. CDR3 nucleotides: TGTGCCAGCAGCCCGATGGGCCGACGTGAAGCTTTCTTT.